This T cell receptor beta chain was found in a study of cytomegalovirus exposure and HLA in healthy donors. Study details: In terms of ancestry, the Caucasian-associated cluster contained about 80% of the approximately 400 genotyped donors. Study-level findings and limits: In a later analysis, CMV-associated beta chains were mostly HLA-associated, it appeared. Equally common other TCR beta chains were less clonally expanded than HLA-associated ones, a later analysis found. Later on, a genetic analysis was performed. It linked a missense variant in DCLRE1C with V- and J-gene trimming of TCR beta.

PCR primers comprised 60 Vbeta and 13 Jbeta primers. TCRdb's copy holds only in-frame clones and misses some; the assay was immunoSEQ multiplex PCR. The table records about 200,000 clones, 82% of them present only once. This clone was detected a few times. Antigen: not known. The CDR3 sequence is 11 residues long. The germline V and J ends were trimmed by 4 bases and 10 bases, with 9 bases remaining between them. Germline V CDR1 and CDR2: SGHKS, YYEKEE (reference sequence). The chain employs TRBV5-5 and TRBJ2-1; D is unclear. The receptor was isolated from a boy aged 2-9 years in good health and CMV-seronegative. Specimen: PBMCs. The CDR3 is CASSPPGEQFF. In nucleotides, the CDR3 is TGTGCCAGCAGCCCGCCAGGAGAGCAGTTCTTC. Variable domain in full (rest from reference TRBV5-5 and TRBJ2-1): DAGVTQSPTHLIKTRGQQVTLRCSPISGHKSVSWYQQVLGQGPQFIFQYYEKEERGRGNFPDRFSARQFPNYSSELNVNALLLGDSALYLCASSPPGEQFFGPGTRLTVL.